These T cell receptor beta chains were read from a single sample in a study of cytomegalovirus exposure and HLA in healthy donors. Measured with immunoSEQ multiplex PCR; TCRdb has only the in-frame clones, and not every one. This table holds more than 75,000 clones, around 70% found once. The sequencing input was PBMCs. All receptors come from a man aged 35 to 55 in good health and CMV-seropositive. Both conserved end residues are part of each CDR3.

v_call cdr3_aa
TRBV28 CASSASSYEQYF
TRBV28 CASSSLGSTQYF
TRBV6-5 CASSPRVPAYEQYF
TRBV7-3 CASSSGLAGDTQYF
TRBV7-8 CASSLLWGGNVGETQYF
TRBV11-2 CASSLASHSNYGYTF
TRBV5-8 CASSLGQGDQPQHF
TRBV5-6 CASSLRDRGLVGTQYF
TRBV6-5 CASSYGEGGKETQYF
TRBV5-1 CASREEGEKLFF
TRBV2 CASTLRQARKLFF
TRBV5-6 CASSLGGLSGNNEQFF
TRBV18 CASSPGGPALYF
TRBV7-9 CASSLGSGRETQYF
TRBV7-8 CASSPRPGGSTGELFF
TRBV2 CASSEMGEGRSGTQYF
TRBV5-6 CASSLVSVVAEAFF
TRBV30 CAWSWSGGGSYEQYF
TRBV5-4 CASSLRLGQGGGYTF
TRBV5-1 CASSLGLAGADTQYF
TRBV7-9 CASSIRLYEQYF
TRBV5-1 CASSTSTGSLLNTEAFF